This T cell receptor beta chain is drawn from a study of blood T cell repertoires in COVID-19. In the study overall: Donors in the United States, Italy and Spain gave samples during acute or convalescent COVID-19. The analysed material was cDNA or gDNA that came from T cells, B-cell-depleted T cells, or PBMCs.

Original data processing: Reference gene primer amplification gave nucleated cell count estimates. Profiling relied on immunoSEQ multiplex PCR, and the TCRdb table lists in-frame clones only, not all of them. D and trimming were read from the DNA, whereas the V and J calls and clone size are those reported in that table. The table has approximately 59,000 clones, about 83% seen once; the top ten hold 3.5% to 4%. Germline CDR1 and CDR2: LNHDA and SQIVND (reference sequence). V shed 8 bases and J shed 2 bases, with 10 bases lying between them. The CDR3 is made up of 12 amino acids. Sequenced input: peripheral blood. This receptor was obtained from a woman older than 75 with acute or convalescent COVID-19. The chain couples TRBV19 to TRBJ2-7; D remains unclear. The CDR3 loop is CASCDSTYEQYF. In DNA form, the CDR3 reads TGTGCCAGTTGCGACTCGACCTACGAGCAGTACTTC.